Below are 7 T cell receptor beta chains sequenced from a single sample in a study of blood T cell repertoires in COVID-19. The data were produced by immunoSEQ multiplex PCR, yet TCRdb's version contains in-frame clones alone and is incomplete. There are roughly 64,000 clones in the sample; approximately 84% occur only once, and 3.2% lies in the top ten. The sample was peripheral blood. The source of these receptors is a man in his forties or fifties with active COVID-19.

The CDR3 bases are TGTGCCAGCAGTTGGATGTGGGACAGCTCCCCAACTGAAGCTTTCTTT. Translating gives CASSWMWDSSPTEAFF. This chain joins TRBV28 and TRBJ1-1, with 7 nucleotides matching TRBD1. The germline V gene has CDR1 MDHEN and CDR2 SYDVKM. The CDR3 contains 16 residues. V lost 4 bases to trimming and J lost 5 bases; unmatched junction nucleotides: 13.

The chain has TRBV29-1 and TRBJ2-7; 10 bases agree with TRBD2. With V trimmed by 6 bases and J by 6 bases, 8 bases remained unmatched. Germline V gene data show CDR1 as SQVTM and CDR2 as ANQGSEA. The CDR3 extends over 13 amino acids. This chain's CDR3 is CSVHLAGVPEQYF. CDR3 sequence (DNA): TGCAGCGTCCATCTAGCGGGAGTGCCCGAGCAGTACTTC.

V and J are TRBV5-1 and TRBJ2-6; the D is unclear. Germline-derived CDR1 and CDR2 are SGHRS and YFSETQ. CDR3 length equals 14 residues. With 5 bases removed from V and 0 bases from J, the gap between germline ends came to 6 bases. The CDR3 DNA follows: TGCGCCAGCAGGTCGGGCTCTGGGGCCAACGTCCTGACTTTC. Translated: CASRSGSGANVLTF.

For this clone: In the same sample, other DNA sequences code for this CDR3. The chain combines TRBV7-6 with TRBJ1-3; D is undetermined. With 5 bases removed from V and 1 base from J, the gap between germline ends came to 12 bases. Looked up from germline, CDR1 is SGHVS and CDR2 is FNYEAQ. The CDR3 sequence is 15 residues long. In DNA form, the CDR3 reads TGTGCCAGCAGCACCACAGCACTTTCTGGAAACACCATATATTTT. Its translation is CASSTTALSGNTIYF.

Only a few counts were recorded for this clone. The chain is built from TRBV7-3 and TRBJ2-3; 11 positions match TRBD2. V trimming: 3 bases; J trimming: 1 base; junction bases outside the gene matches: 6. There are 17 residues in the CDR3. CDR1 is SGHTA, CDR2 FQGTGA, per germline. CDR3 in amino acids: CASSFLSSGGRTDTQYF. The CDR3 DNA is TGTGCCAGCAGCTTCCTGTCTAGCGGGGGGCGCACAGATACGCAGTATTTT. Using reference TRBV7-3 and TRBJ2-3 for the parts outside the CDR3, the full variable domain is GAGVSQTPSNKVTEKGKYVELRCDPISGHTALYWYRQSLGQGPEFLIYFQGTGAADDSGLPNDRFFAVRPEGSVSTLKIQRTERGDSAVYLCASSFLSSGGRTDTQYFGPGTRLTVL.

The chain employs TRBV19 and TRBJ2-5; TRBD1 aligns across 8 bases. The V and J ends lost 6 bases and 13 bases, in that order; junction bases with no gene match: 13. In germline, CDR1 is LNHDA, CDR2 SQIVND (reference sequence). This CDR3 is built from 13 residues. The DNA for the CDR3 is TGTGCCAGTAGATCCACAATCCGGGACAGGCCGTACTTC. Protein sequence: CASRSTIRDRPYF.

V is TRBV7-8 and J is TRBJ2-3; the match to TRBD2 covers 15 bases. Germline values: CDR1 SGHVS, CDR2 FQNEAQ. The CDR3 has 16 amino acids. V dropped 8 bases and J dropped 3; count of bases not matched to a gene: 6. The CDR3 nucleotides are TGTGCCAGCGACCGGACTAGCGGGGGGGCTACAGATACGCAGTATTTT. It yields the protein CASDRTSGGATDTQYF. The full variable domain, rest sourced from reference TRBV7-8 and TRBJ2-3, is GAGVSQSPRYKVAKRGQDVALRCDPISGHVSLFWYQQALGQGPEFLTYFQNEAQLDKSGLPSDRFFAERPEGSVSTLKIQRTQQEDSAVYLCASDRTSGGATDTQYFGPGTRLTVL.